Listed below are T cell receptor beta chains from one sample, sequenced in a study of T cells in Graves' hyperthyroidism and ophthalmopathy. TCRdb reprocessed the multiplex PCR reads with MiXCR, giving one entry per CDR3 protein. The sample carries about 560,000 distinct CDR3 sequences, 15% to 19% recorded once. Sequenced: blood. All receptors come from a woman aged 25 to 39 with Graves' hyperthyroidism. CDR3s include the opening cysteine and the closing phenylalanine or tryptophan. The order of the fields is D gene, J gene, clone size, CDR3 length, V gene, CDR3 protein, CDR3 DNA. A D gene is named only where the DNA matches it firmly. Size is omitted from some rows. Given values are once, few, many or a class for expanded clones.

TRBD2 | TRBJ2-4 | . | 15 | TRBV5-1 | CASTKMGGAKNIQYF | TGCGCCAGCACCAAAATGGGGGGGGCCAAAAACATTCAGTACTTC
. | TRBJ2-7 | many | 14 | TRBV20-1 | CSATGTRQDYEQYF | TGCAGTGCTACAGGCACCCGACAGGACTACGAGCAGTACTTC
. | TRBJ1-1 | many | 13 | TRBV12-3/TRBV12-4 | CASSPQGPQEAFF | TGTGCCAGCAGCCCTCAGGGGCCCCAGGAAGCTTTCTTT
TRBD2 | TRBJ2-1 | many | 14 | TRBV20-1 | CSARVAGDINEQFF | TGCAGTGCTAGGGTTGCGGGAGACATCAATGAGCAGTTCTTC
. | TRBJ1-2 | many | 14 | TRBV6-2/TRBV6-3 | CASSYSGWVPGYTF | TGTGCCAGCAGTTACTCCGGCTGGGTTCCTGGCTACACCTTC
TRBD1 | TRBJ2-7 | many | 14 | TRBV7-8 | CASSLTGASYEQYF | TGTGCCAGCAGCTTGACAGGGGCCTCCTACGAGCAGTACTTC
. | TRBJ2-3 | few | 15 | TRBV2 | CASSPGLLSTDTQYF | TGTGCCAGCAGTCCGGGACTCCTTAGCACAGATACGCAGTATTTT
. | TRBJ1-1 | many | 11 | TRBV29-1 | CSIERNTEAFF | TGCAGCATTGAAAGGAACACTGAAGCTTTCTTT
. | TRBJ2-1 | many | 13 | TRBV9 | CASSVARAPEQFF | TGTGCCAGCAGCGTAGCTCGGGCTCCAGAGCAGTTCTTC
TRBD1 | TRBJ1-2 | few | 17 | TRBV7-2 | CASSAPSGTVFKDGYTF | TGTGCCAGCAGCGCCCCCTCCGGGACAGTTTTCAAGGATGGCTACACCTTC
TRBD2 | TRBJ2-3 | many | 16 | TRBV20-1 | CSARDLASGRTDTQYF | TGCAGTGCTAGAGATCTTGCCAGCGGGAGGACAGATACGCAGTATTTT
TRBD1 | TRBJ1-4 | few | 17 | TRBV30 | CAWSARTGGVSNEKLFF | TGTGCCTGGAGTGCCAGGACAGGGGGCGTCAGTAATGAAAAACTGTTTTTT
. | TRBJ2-2 | . | 13 | TRBV10-1 | CASSERAGGELFF | TGCGCCAGCAGTGAAAGGGCTGGGGGGGAGCTGTTTTTT
. | TRBJ1-2 | many | 11 | TRBV20-1 | CSVQGAYGYTF | TGCAGTGTTCAGGGAGCGTATGGCTACACCTTC
TRBD2 | TRBJ2-1 | many | 17 | TRBV12-3/TRBV12-4 | CASSSPGLAGGANEQFF | TGTGCCAGCAGTTCGCCGGGACTAGCGGGAGGGGCCAATGAGCAGTTCTTC
. | TRBJ1-2 | few | 16 | TRBV11-2 | CASSLEPDGGLDGYTF | TGTGCCAGCAGCTTAGAACCCGATGGGGGTCTGGATGGCTACACCTTC
TRBD2 | TRBJ2-1 | . | 16 | TRBV5-5 | CASSLVHSGSINEQFF | TGTGCCAGCAGCTTGGTCCATAGCGGGAGTATCAATGAGCAGTTCTTC
. | TRBJ2-1 | few | 16 | TRBV4-1 | CASSFRAGFSYNEQFF | TGCGCCAGCTCCTTCCGGGCGGGATTCTCCTACAATGAGCAGTTCTTC
. | TRBJ2-7 | many | 12 | TRBV7-2 | CASSLPSPEQYF | TGTGCCAGCAGCCTCCCTTCCCCCGAGCAGTACTTC
TRBD2 | TRBJ2-2 | few | 18 | TRBV4-2 | CASSQQTGTSGPTGELFF | TGTGCCAGCAGCCAACAAACCGGGACTAGCGGCCCAACCGGGGAGCTGTTTTTT
TRBD2 | TRBJ2-3 | . | 20 | TRBV5-8 | CASSDAEGLAHNYYTDTQYF | TGTGCCAGCAGCGACGCCGAAGGACTAGCGCATAACTACTACACAGATACGCAGTATTTT
. | TRBJ2-7 | many | 13 | TRBV5-1 | CASSLAGNYEQYF | TGCGCCAGCAGCTTGGCCGGGAACTACGAGCAGTACTTC
TRBD1 | TRBJ2-3 | few | 15 | TRBV27 | CASSLSDRFTDTQYF | TGTGCCAGCAGTTTATCGGACAGGTTCACAGATACGCAGTATTTT
. | TRBJ2-7 | many | 15 | TRBV9 | CASSVGSHVRYEQYF | TGTGCCAGCAGCGTAGGAAGCCATGTCCGCTACGAGCAGTACTTC
. | TRBJ2-2 | few | 14 | TRBV5-1 | CASSLVPGTGELFF | TGCGCCAGCAGCTTGGTTCCGGGCACCGGGGAGCTGTTTTTT
. | TRBJ2-2 | . | 12 | TRBV6-9 | CASSYKNGELFF | TGTGCCAGCAGTTATAAGAACGGGGAGCTGTTTTTT
TRBD1 | TRBJ1-3 | few | 16 | TRBV12-3/TRBV12-4 | CASSLGQANSGNTIYF | TGTGCCAGCAGCCTGGGACAGGCGAACTCTGGAAACACCATATATTTT
TRBD2 | TRBJ2-1 | . | 13 | TRBV20-1 | CSTPSGGRNEQFF | TGCAGTACCCCTAGCGGGGGTCGGAATGAGCAGTTCTTC
. | TRBJ1-1 | many | 11 | TRBV27 | CASSPFTEAFF | TGTGCCAGCAGCCCCTTCACTGAAGCTTTCTTT
TRBD1 | TRBJ2-1 | . | 15 | TRBV29-1 | CSVRTGGGPYNEQFF | TGCAGCGTCAGAACAGGGGGCGGGCCCTACAATGAGCAGTTCTTC
TRBD2 | TRBJ2-1 | . | 16 | TRBV19 | CASSIDRSGMVNEQFF | TGTGCCAGTAGTATAGATCGTAGCGGGATGGTGAATGAGCAGTTCTTC
TRBD1 | TRBJ2-7 | many | 15 | TRBV11-2 | CASSLGQGETYEQYF | TGTGCCAGCAGCTTGGGACAGGGGGAGACCTACGAGCAGTACTTC
. | TRBJ2-3 | many | 13 | TRBV20-1 | CSARAGNTDTQYF | TGCAGTGCTAGGGCGGGGAACACAGATACGCAGTATTTT
. | TRBJ2-2 | many | 18 | TRBV5-1 | CASSLGGSVAANTGELFF | TGCGCCAGCAGCTTGGGGGGATCGGTAGCAGCTAACACCGGGGAGCTGTTTTTT
. | TRBJ1-6 | many | 17 | TRBV3-1 | CASSQGTESSYNSPLHF | TGTGCCAGCAGCCAAGGGACGGAGAGCTCCTATAATTCACCCCTCCACTTT
. | TRBJ1-3 | many | 18 | TRBV5-1 | CASSPLGQALRTGNTIYF | TGCGCCAGCAGCCCCCTTGGGCAGGCCCTTAGGACTGGAAACACCATATATTTT